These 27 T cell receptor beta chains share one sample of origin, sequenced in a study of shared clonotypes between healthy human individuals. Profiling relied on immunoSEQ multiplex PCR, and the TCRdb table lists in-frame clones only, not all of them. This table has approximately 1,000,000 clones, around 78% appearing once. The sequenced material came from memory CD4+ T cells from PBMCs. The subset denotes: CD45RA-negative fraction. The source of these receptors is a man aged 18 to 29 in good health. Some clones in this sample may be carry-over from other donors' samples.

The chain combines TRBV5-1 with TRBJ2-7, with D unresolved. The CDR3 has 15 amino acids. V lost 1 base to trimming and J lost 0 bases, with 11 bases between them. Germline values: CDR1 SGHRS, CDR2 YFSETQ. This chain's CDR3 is CASSLPMDGSYEQYF. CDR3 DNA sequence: TGCGCCAGCAGCTTGCCGATGGACGGCTCCTACGAGCAGTACTTC.

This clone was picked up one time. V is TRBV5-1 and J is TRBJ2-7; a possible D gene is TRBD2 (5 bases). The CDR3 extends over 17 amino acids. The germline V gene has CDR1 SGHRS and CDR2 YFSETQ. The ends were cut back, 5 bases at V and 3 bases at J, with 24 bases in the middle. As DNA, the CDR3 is TGCGCCAGCAGTTCTACGCGGGCACACAGTGGGAACTACGAGCAGTACTTC. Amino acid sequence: CASSSTRAHSGNYEQYF.

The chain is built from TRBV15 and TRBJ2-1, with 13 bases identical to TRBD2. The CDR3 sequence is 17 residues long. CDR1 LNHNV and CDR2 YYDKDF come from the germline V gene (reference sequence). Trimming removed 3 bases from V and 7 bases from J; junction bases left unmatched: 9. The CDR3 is CATSSEQLAGGINEQFF. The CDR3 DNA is TGTGCCACCAGCAGTGAACAACTAGCGGGAGGGATAAATGAGCAGTTCTTC.

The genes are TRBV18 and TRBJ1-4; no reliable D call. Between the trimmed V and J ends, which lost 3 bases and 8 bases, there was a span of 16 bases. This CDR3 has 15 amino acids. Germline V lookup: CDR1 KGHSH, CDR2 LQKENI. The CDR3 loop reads CASSPPPALGEKLFF. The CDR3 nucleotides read TGTGCCAGCTCACCCCCCCCCGCTCTTGGGGAAAAACTGTTTTTT.

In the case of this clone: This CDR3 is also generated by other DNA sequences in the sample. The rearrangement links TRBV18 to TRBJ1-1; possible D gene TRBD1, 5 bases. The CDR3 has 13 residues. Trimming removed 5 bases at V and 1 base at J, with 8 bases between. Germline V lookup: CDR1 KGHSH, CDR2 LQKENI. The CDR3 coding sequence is TGTGCCAGCTCAACCACAGGGAACACTGAAGCTTTCTTT. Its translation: CASSTTGNTEAFF.

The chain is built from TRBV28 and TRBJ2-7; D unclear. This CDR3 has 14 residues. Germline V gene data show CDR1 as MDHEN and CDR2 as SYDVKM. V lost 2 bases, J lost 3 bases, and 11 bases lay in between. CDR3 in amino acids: CASSLPHTLYEQYF. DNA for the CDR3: TGTGCCAGCAGTTTACCCCATACCCTCTACGAGCAGTACTTC.

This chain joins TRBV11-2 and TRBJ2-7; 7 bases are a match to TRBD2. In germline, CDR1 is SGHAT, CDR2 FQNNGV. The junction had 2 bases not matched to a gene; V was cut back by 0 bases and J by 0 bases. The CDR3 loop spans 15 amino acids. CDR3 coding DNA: TGTGCCAGCAGCTTAGAGGCTAGCGGCTCCTACGAGCAGTACTTC. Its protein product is CASSLEASGSYEQYF.

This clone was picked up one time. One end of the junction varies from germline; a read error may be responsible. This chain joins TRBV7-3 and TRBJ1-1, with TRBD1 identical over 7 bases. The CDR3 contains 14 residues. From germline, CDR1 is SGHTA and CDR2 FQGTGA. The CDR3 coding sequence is TGTGCCAGCAGCCTAACAGGGGCCGGCACTGAAGCTTTCTTT. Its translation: CASSLTGAGTEAFF. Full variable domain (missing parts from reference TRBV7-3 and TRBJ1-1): GAGVSQTPSNKVTEKGKYVELRCDPISGHTALYWYRQSLGQGPEFLIYFQGTGAADDSGLPNDRFFAVRPEGSVSTLKIQRTERGDSAVYLCASSLTGAGTEAFFGQGTRLTVV.

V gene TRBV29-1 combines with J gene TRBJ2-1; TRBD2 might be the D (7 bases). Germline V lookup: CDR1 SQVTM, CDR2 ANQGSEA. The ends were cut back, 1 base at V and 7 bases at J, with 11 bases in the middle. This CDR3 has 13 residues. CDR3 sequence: CSVEAKGGNEQFF. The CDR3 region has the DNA TGCAGCGTTGAAGCCAAGGGGGGGAATGAGCAGTTCTTC.

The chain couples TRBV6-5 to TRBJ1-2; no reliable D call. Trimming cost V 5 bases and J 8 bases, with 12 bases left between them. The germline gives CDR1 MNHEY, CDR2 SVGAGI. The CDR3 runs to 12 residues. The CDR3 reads CASSRTGRGYTF. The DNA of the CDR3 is TGTGCCAGCAGTAGAACTGGGAGAGGCTACACCTTC.

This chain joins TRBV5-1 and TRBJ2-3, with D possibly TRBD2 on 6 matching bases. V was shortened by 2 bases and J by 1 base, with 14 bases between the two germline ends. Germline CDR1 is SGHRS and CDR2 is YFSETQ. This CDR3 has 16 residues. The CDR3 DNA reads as TGCGCCAGCAGCTTTGGGGCGGGGTCCGGCACAGATACGCAGTATTTT. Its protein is CASSFGAGSGTDTQYF.

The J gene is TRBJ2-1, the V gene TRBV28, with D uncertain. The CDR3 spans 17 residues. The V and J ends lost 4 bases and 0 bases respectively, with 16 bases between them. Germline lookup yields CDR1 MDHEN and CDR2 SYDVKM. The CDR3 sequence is CASSSPGLPSSYNEQFF. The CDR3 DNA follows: TGTGCCAGCAGTTCCCCCGGGCTACCGAGCTCCTACAATGAGCAGTTCTTC.

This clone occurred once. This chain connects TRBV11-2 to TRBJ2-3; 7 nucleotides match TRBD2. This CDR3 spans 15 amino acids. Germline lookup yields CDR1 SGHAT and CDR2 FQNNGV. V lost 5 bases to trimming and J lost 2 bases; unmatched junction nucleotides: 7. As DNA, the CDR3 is TGTGCCAGCAGCCGGATCCTAGCGGACACAGATACGCAGTATTTT. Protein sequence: CASSRILADTDTQYF.

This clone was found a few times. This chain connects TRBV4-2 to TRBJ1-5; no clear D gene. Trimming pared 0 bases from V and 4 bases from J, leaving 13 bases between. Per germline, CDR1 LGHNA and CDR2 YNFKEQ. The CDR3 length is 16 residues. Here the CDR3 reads CASSQDRGAGNQPQHF. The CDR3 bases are TGTGCCAGCAGCCAAGATCGGGGAGCGGGTAATCAGCCCCAGCATTTT.

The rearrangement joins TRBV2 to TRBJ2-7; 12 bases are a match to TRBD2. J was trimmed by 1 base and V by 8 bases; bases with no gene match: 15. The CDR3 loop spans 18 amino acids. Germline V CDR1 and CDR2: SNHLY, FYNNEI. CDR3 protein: CASRLAGGGGVQSYEQYF. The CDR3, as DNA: TGTGCCAGCCGTCTAGCGGGAGGGGGAGGGGTTCAATCCTACGAGCAGTACTTC.

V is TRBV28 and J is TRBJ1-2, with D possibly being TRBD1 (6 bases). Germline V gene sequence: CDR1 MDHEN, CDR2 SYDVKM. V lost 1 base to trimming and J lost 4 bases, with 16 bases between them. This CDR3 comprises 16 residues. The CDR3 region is CASSLFHRALAYGYTF. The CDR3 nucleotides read TGTGCCAGCAGTTTATTCCACAGGGCGCTGGCCTATGGCTACACCTTC.

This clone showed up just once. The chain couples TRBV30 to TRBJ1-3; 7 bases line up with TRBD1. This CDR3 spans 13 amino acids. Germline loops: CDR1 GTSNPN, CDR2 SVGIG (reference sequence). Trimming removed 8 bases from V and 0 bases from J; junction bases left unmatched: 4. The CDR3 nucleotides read TGTGCCCGCGGGACAGCCTCTGGAAACACCATATATTTT. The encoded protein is CARGTASGNTIYF.

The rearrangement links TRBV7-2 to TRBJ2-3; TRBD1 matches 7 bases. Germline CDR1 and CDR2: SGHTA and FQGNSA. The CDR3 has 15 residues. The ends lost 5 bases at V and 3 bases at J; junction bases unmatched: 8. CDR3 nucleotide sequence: TGTGCCAGCAGCCTAACCGGGACAGAGACAGATACGCAGTATTTT. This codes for CASSLTGTETDTQYF. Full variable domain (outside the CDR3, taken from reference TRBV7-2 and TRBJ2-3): GAGVSQSPSNKVTEKGKDVELRCDPISGHTALYWYRQSLGQGLEFLIYFQGNSAPDKSGLPSDRFSAERTGGSVSTLTIQRTQQEDSAVYLCASSLTGTETDTQYFGPGTRLTVL.

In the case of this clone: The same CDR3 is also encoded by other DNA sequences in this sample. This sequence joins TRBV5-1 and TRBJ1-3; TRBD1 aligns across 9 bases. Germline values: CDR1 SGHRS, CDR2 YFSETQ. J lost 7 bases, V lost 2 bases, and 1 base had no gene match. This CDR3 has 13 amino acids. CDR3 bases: TGCGCCAGCAGCTTAGACAGGGGGAACACCATATATTTT. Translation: CASSLDRGNTIYF. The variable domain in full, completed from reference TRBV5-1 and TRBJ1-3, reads KAGVTQTPRYLIKTRGQQVTLSCSPISGHRSVSWYQQTPGQGLQFLFEYFSETQRNKGNFPGRFSGRQFSNSRSEMNVSTLELGDSALYLCASSLDRGNTIYFGEGSWLTVV.

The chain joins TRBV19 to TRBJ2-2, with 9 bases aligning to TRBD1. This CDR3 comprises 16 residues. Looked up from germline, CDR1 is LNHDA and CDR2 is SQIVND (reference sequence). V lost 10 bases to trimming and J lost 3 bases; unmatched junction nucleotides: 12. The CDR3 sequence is CATRTPGQGYTGELFF. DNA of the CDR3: TGTGCCACCCGTACCCCGGGACAGGGCTACACCGGGGAGCTGTTTTTT.

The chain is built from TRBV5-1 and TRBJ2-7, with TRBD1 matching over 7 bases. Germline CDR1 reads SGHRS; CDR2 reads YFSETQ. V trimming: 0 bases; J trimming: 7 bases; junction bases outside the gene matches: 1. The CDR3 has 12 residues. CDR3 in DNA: TGCGCCAGCAGCTTGGTCAGGGGGGAGCAGTACTTC. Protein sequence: CASSLVRGEQYF.

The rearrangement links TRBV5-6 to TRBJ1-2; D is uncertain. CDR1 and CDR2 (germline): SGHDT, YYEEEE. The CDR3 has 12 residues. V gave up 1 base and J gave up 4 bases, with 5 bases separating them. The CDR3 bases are TGTGCCAGCAGCTTGCGGCTCTATGGCTACACCTTC. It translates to CASSLRLYGYTF.

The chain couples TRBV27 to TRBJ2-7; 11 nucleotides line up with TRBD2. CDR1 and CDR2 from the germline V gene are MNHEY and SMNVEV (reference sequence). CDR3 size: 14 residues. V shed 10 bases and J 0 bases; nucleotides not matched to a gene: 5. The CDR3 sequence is CAKKGLADSYEQYF. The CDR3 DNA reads TGTGCCAAGAAGGGACTAGCGGACTCCTACGAGCAGTACTTC.

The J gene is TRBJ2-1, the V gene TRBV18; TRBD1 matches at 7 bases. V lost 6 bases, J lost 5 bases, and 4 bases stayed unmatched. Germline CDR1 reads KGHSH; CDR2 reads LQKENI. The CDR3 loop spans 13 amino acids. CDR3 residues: CASSRGQDNEQFF. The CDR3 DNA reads TGTGCCAGCTCCCGCGGACAGGACAATGAGCAGTTCTTC. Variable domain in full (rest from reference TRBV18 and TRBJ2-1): NAGVMQNPRHLVRRRGQEARLRCSPMKGHSHVYWYRQLPEEGLKFMVYLQKENIIDESGMPKERFSAEFPKEGPSILRIQQVVRGDSAAYFCASSRGQDNEQFFGPGTRLTVL.

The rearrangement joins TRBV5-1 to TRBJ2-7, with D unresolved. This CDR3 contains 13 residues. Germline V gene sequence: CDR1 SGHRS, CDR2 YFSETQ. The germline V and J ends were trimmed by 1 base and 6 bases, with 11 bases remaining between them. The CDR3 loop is CASSLLGSREQYF. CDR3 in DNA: TGCGCCAGCAGCTTGTTGGGTAGTCGCGAGCAGTACTTC.

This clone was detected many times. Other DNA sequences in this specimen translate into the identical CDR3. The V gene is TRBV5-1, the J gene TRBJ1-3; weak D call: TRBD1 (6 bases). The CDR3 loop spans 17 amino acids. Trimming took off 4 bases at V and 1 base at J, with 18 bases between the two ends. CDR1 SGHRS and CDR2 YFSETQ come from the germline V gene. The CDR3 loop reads CASSRNREGGSGNTIYF. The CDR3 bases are TGCGCCAGCAGCCGGAACAGGGAAGGCGGTTCTGGAAACACCATATATTTT.

The CDR3 loop is CASSLGPRIPSTDTQYF. CDR3 nucleotides: TGTGCCAGCAGCTTGGGCCCTAGGATACCTAGCACAGATACGCAGTATTTT. The rearrangement uses TRBV5-4 and TRBJ2-3; D is unresolved. CDR1 and CDR2 from the germline V gene are SGHNT and YYREEE (reference sequence). CDR3 length: 17 residues. Trimming left V 0 bases short and J 0 bases short, with 14 bases between. Using reference TRBV5-4 and TRBJ2-3 for the parts outside the CDR3, the full variable domain is ETGVTQSPTHLIKTRGQQVTLRCSSQSGHNTVSWYQQALGQGPQFIFQYYREEENGRGNFPPRFSGLQFPNYSSELNVNALELDDSALYLCASSLGPRIPSTDTQYFGPGTRLTVL.